This TCR beta chain was captured in a study of shared clonotypes between healthy human individuals. Only in-frame clones appear in the TCRdb table, and some are missing; sequencing was by immunoSEQ multiplex PCR. The sample yields 2 million to 2.5 million clones, approximately 94% seen once. Germline lookup yields CDR1 SGHRS and CDR2 YFSETQ. V lost 2 bases and J lost 0; bases outside the gene matches: 2. The CDR3 is 14 residues long. The naive CD8 population came from CD45RO-negative cells selected for CCR7, without terminally differentiated effector memory CD45RA+ cells. The sample comprised naive CD8+ T cells sorted from blood. This chain connects TRBV5-1 to TRBJ2-7; 7 nucleotides agree with TRBD1. The source is a man aged 18 to 29 in good health. CDR3 protein: CASSFGQASYEQYF. CDR3 DNA: TGCGCCAGCAGCTTTGGACAGGCCTCCTACGAGCAGTACTTC.